The subject of this entry is one T cell receptor beta chain. As yet, its antigen is unknown. This record comes from a study of CXCR3-negative and CXCR3-positive naive CD8 T cells. The CDR3 totals 18 residues. Germline V gene lookup returns CDR1 LGHNA and CDR2 YSLEER. The authors made the TRB cDNA libraries by 5' RACE using UMI labels. Each CDR3 protein gets one entry in TCRdb, which reprocessed the 5' RACE reads and gives no DNA. The sample holds 45,000 or so distinct CDR3 sequences. Study-wide results and caveats: CXCR3-positive naive cells had TRB CDR3s that were more hydrophobic than CXCR3-negative naive cells had. Comparison of naive CXCR3-negative and CXCR3-positive cells revealed similar TRBV-TRBJ usage, while memory cells differed. Partly lower CXCR3 expression followed cryopreservation, and most assays relied on fresh PBMCs.

Specimen: naive CXCR3- CD8+ T cells from blood. The subset is: CD45RO-CCR7+CD27+CD95- naive CD8+ T cells lacking CXCR3 (TNR3-). The receptor comes from a human donor in good health. Some clones in this sample may be carry-over from other donors' samples. The chain is built from TRBV4-3 and TRBJ1-6; TCRdb returns TRBD1, unconfirmable since there is no DNA. This CDR3 reads CASSQDWDRGSYNSPLHF.